This TCR beta chain was sequenced for a study of blood T cell repertoires in COVID-19 (dated by TCRdb to about 2020). Context from the whole study: Collaborator samples came from the United States, Italy and Spain and covered acute and convalescent phases of COVID-19. The material from the prospective study consisted of cDNA or gDNA derived from T cells, B-cell-depleted T cells, or PBMCs. Deeply sampled blood TCRbeta repertoires from subjects exposed to, actively infected with, or recovered from COVID-19 were included in the dataset. The repertoires were released in a freely available public database intended as a resource for research on the immune response to SARS-CoV-2. Samples came from the ongoing ImmuneRACE study (first 160 participants) plus 1,254 subjects from 6 global collaborators. Nearly every sample came with metadata listing a de-identified subject ID, COVID-19 status, age in years and sex. Where available, HLA class I and class II types were taken from metadata supplied by the sample provider and were not determined by assay-based typing.

What the work shows at the level of the full study, not this receptor alone: Clinical and demographic metadata were provided uncurated, with the amount varying by source and participant.

This clone was detected only a few times. Its antigen remains unidentified. The record has no base qualities; no much larger clone is one base away. Germline trimming: 4 bases from V, 5 bases from J; junction bases outside gene matches: 9. The germline V gene (reference sequence) sets CDR1 to LGHDT and CDR2 to YNNKEL. From the cysteine through the phenylalanine, the CDR3 covers 16 amino acids. Just the 48-base CDR3 DNA is kept, in frame starting at base 1. The immunoSEQ Assay, a bias-controlled multiplex PCR, was used to amplify TCRbeta CDR3 regions from genomic DNA. The authors' pipeline ran thus. Nucleated cell counts per sample were estimated from amplification of reference gene primers within the assay. Sequence reads were collapsed and filtered to measure the absolute abundance of every unique TCRbeta CDR3 rearrangement. For each sample, productive Simpson clonality was calculated as the square root of Simpson's diversity index over productive rearrangements. TCRdb's version of the immuneACCESS table is confined to in-frame rearrangements and falls short of the full clone set. An unresolved V gene accounts for under half of the shortfall where checked; the remainder is of unknown origin. That table is the source of V, J and clone size, and D and trimming were worked out from the DNA. This sample is represented by 250,000 to 350,000 clones; around 81% of them were singletons. The ten most abundant clones make up about 15% of the sample.

One collaborating source in Seattle enrolled patients while the patients were actively infected and followed the patients over time throughout the course of disease. Whole blood was collected in K2EDTA tubes by collaborating institutions according to the institutions' own protocols. Collaborator samples were shipped for TCRbeta analysis as frozen whole blood, isolated PBMCs, or DNA extracted from either sample type. The chain was built from TRBV3-1 (or the pseudogene TRBV3-2) and TRBJ2-2, with TRBD2 matching 8 junction bases. The specimen sequenced was peripheral blood. The TCR comes from an older person with COVID-19, enrolled during active disease. The bases are TGTGCCAGCAGCCCCTTTCCGGGAGGGCCGACCGGGGAGCTGTTTTTT. This is translated as CASSPFPGGPTGELFF.